These T cell receptor beta chains were read from a single sample in a study of chemoradiotherapy in HPV16-positive cancers. Only in-frame clones appear in the TCRdb table, and some are missing; sequencing was by immunoSEQ multiplex PCR. The sample lists some 30,000 clones, about four fifths seen once, with 3% to 4% in the top ten. This specimen consisted of blood, obtained from a patient who underwent chemoradiotherapy. All receptors come from a human donor with HPV-associated anogenital cancer. CDR3s leave out the opening cysteine and the closing phenylalanine or tryptophan.

length | J | V | CDR3
13 | TRBJ1-6 | TRBV6-5 | ASSRPTTYNSPLH
12 | TRBJ1-2 | TRBV7-9 | ASSLGGTGVGYA
11 | TRBJ1-1 | TRBV7-7 | ASSADKNTEAF
16 | TRBJ2-2 | TRBV11-3 | ASSFRGLRGTNTGELF
11 | TRBJ1-1 | TRBV7-3 | ASSLALNTEAF
13 | TRBJ1-6 | TRBV6-5 | ASSYDSSYNSPLH
10 | TRBJ1-2 | TRBV5-6 | ASRGGVHGYT
11 | TRBJ2-2 | TRBV10-1 | ASSRESTGELF
13 | TRBJ2-5 | TRBV5-4 | ASSFKVGGQETQY
15 | TRBJ2-3 | TRBV4-2 | ASSQDMWGEFTDTQY
12 | TRBJ1-2 | TRBV27 | ASRSGSRGYGYT
13 | TRBJ2-2 | TRBV5-1 | ASRPGTGNTGELF
12 | TRBJ2-7 | TRBV5-1 | ASSFTGGTYEQY
11 | TRBJ2-7 | TRBV6-1 | AIAQAPGFEQY
9 | TRBJ1-6 | TRBV6-1 | ASSEYSPLH
11 | TRBJ1-2 | TRBV14 | ASSRNAGYGYT
13 | TRBJ1-6 | TRBV18 | ASSPGQPYNSPLH
12 | TRBJ1-2 | TRBV6-5 | ASSYDRLGYGYT
11 | TRBJ1-1 | TRBV7-7 | ASSLYLNTEAF
11 | TRBJ1-1 | TRBV18 | ASSDSVNTEAF
12 | TRBJ2-1 | TRBV5-1 | ASSLGQSYNEQF
10 | TRBJ2-7 | TRBV5-4 | ASSLGTNEQY
13 | TRBJ1-2 | TRBV18 | ASSPEQGFSGGYT
12 | TRBJ2-7 | TRBV7-9 | ASSKEGAPYEQY
10 | TRBJ1-4 | TRBV30 | AWSAIKEKLF
13 | TRBJ1-3 | TRBV19 | ASSKLQGAGNTIY
16 | TRBJ1-6 | TRBV5-8 | ASSPGTSTGSYNSPLH
11 | TRBJ2-1 | TRBV6-5 | ASSSDSYNEQF
13 | TRBJ2-3 | TRBV9 | ASSPGLAGTDTQY
12 | TRBJ2-7 | TRBV25-1 | ASSEFRAAYEQY
10 | TRBJ2-5 | TRBV10-3 | AAGGVGETQY
12 | TRBJ1-1 | TRBV5-5 | ASSQLQLNTEAF
15 | TRBJ2-1 | TRBV6-1 | ASSESLGQGARAEQF
12 | TRBJ1-1 | TRBV7-9 | ASSSLRGNTEAF
8 | TRBJ1-1 | TRBV29-1 | SGGGGEAF